This TCR beta chain was observed in a study of shared clonotypes between healthy human individuals. Sequenced by immunoSEQ multiplex PCR; TCRdb stores in-frame clones only, minus some. Of around 330,000 clones in the sample, around two thirds were seen once. Splitting the CD4+ cells yielded a CD45RA+ naive subset and a CD45RA-negative memory subset. The receptor was derived from a man aged 25 to 40 in good health. The source material was memory CD4+ T cells sorted from blood. Subset: CD45RA-negative fraction.

In DNA form, the CDR3 reads TGTGCCAGCAGTGATGGACTAGGTTTGGGTGAGCAGTTCTTC. Encoded protein: CASSDGLGLGEQFF. The chain has TRBV6-4 and TRBJ2-1, with TRBD2 identical over 7 bases. The CDR3 totals 14 residues. The trim removed 3 bases at V and 9 bases at J, leaving 8 bases unmatched. Germline CDR1 and CDR2: MRHNA and SNTAGT.